This is a list of T cell receptor beta chains from one sample in a study of blood T cell repertoires in COVID-19. The protocol was immunoSEQ multiplex PCR, while the TCRdb copy is restricted to in-frame clones and leaves out a portion. The data show about 390,000 clones, about 86% seen once. Sequenced input: PBMCs or T cells enriched from blood (not recorded which). These receptors were taken from a woman in her forties or fifties who had recovered from COVID-19. Both conserved end residues are trimmed from each CDR3. The size field is filled for only some rows; it gives once, few, many or a size class.

clone size,V gene,J gene,CDR3 protein
-,TRBV5-1,TRBJ2-7,ASSSARGGLLYSSYEQY
-,TRBV29-1,TRBJ1-2,SVSGIADPNYGYT
-,TRBV23-1,TRBJ2-2,ASRRAGQNTGELF
-,TRBV18,TRBJ1-5,ASSLTGGGDQPQH
-,TRBV11-2,TRBJ1-3,ASSLGWQGAAGNTIY
once,TRBV30,TRBJ1-2,AWTLGGGVGYT
-,TRBV9,TRBJ2-1,ASSVKEPERGGLNEQF
-,TRBV4-2,TRBJ1-1,ASSQVGYPGAGTEAF
-,TRBV5-4,TRBJ2-3,AMTTRGTDTQY
-,TRBV29-1,TRBJ2-5,SVEDRGPPGETETQY
-,TRBV4-2,TRBJ1-6,ASSQEVVNGAGNSPLH
once,TRBV27,TRBJ1-1,ASSLWSDTEAF
-,TRBV3-1/TRBV3-2,TRBJ1-1,ASSQAGGNTEAF
-,TRBV3-1/TRBV3-2,TRBJ1-6,ASSQDSGVTRSPLH
-,TRBV7-3,TRBJ2-3,ASSLGLAGPTDTQY
-,TRBV11-2,TRBJ2-3,ASSLASGGADTQY
-,TRBV28,TRBJ2-3,ASSLLLAGGFGNTQY
-,TRBV10-3,TRBJ2-3,AIMARGASTDTQY